This TCR beta chain was profiled in a study of post-analysis software for immune sequencing data. Findings and caveats of the study: In patients, about five TRBV segments were more frequent than in controls, with TRBV5-6, TRBV5-1 and TRBV20-1 among them.

The library was made from cDNA and included unique molecular identifiers. MiXCR was run by TCRdb on the PCR reads, yielding one entry per CDR3 protein. The data show more than 350,000 distinct CDR3 sequences, more than 30% seen once. Germline lookup yields CDR1 SEHNR and CDR2 FQNEAQ (reference sequence). This CDR3 contains 15 residues. The ends were cut back, 4 bases at V and 3 bases at J, with 13 bases in the middle. This clonotype was seen more than once but under ten times. Its antigen is unidentified. The clonotype originates from a girl aged 2 to 9 with multiple sclerosis. Material: blood. The chain recombines TRBV7-9 with TRBJ1-5; possibly TRBD1 for D (5 bases). CDR3 DNA: TGTGCCAGCAGCTCGGGGGTAGAGTACAATCAGCCCCAGCATTTT. This codes for CASSSGVEYNQPQHF.